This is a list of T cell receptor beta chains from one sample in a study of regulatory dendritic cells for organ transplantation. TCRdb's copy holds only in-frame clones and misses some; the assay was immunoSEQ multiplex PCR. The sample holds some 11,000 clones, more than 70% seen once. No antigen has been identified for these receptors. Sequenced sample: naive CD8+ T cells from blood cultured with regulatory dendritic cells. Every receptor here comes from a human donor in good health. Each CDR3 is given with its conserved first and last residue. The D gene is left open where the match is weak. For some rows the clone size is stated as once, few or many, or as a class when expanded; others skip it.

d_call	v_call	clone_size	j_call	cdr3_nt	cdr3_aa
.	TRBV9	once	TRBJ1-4	TGTGCCAGCAGCGACGGCGGGATGGGTGAAAAACTGTTTTTT	CASSDGGMGEKLFF
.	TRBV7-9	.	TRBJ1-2	TGTGCCAGCAGCTTAGGAGTATCGGAGGGCTACACCTTC	CASSLGVSEGYTF
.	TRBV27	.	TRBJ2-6	TGTGCCAGCAGTTTAGTAACTAGCCCCTCTGGGGCCAACGTCCTGACTTTC	CASSLVTSPSGANVLTF
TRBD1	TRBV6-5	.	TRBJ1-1	TGTGCCAGCAGTTACGAGGGCAGGGGGCAGGCTTTCTTT	CASSYEGRGQAFF
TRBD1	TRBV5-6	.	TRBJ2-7	TGTGCCAGCAGCTTCCGGGACAGGGGGCTCCACGAGCAGTACTTC	CASSFRDRGLHEQYF
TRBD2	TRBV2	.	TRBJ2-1	TGTGCCAGCAGTGAAGCGCGGGTAGCGGGGGTGGATGAGCAGTTCTTC	CASSEARVAGVDEQFF
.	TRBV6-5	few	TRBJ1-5	TGTGCCAGCAGCCCGGGGAGCAATCAGCCCCAGCATTTT	CASSPGSNQPQHF
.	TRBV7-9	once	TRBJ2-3	TGTGCCAGCAGCTCCCCAACCCGGGGGGCAAGCACAGATACGCAGTATTTT	CASSSPTRGASTDTQYF
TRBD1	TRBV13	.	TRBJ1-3	TGTGCCAGCAGCTTAGGGGGGACAGCTGCTGGAAACACCATATATTTT	CASSLGGTAAGNTIYF
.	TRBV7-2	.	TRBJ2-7	TGTGCCAGCAGCTTATCCAGGGGATCCTACGAGCAGTACTTC	CASSLSRGSYEQYF
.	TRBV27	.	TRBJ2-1	TGTGCCAGCAGTTTCCAAGACAGCGACAATGAGCAGTTCTTC	CASSFQDSDNEQFF
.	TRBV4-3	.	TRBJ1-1	TGCGCCAGCAGCCGGTTAAGGGTAGGGGTCTTGAACACTGAAGCTTTCTTT	CASSRLRVGVLNTEAFF
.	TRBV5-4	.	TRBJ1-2	TGTGCCAGCAGCTCGAAGGGGGGGAGTAACTATGGCTACACCTTC	CASSSKGGSNYGYTF
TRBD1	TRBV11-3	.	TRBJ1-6	TGTGCCAGCAGCCAGGGACAGAGGAATTCACCCCTCCACTTT	CASSQGQRNSPLHF
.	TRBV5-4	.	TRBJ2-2	TGTGCCAGCAGCTCCGGGACACCCCAGAACACCGGGGAGCTGTTTTTT	CASSSGTPQNTGELFF
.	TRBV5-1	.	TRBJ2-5	TGCGCCAGCAGCTTGGGGGAGGCCAATAAGGAGACCCAGTACTTC	CASSLGEANKETQYF
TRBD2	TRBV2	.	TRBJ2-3	TGTGCCAGCACCGAAGACGAGTGGGGTCTAGCGGGGGGCACGCGCACAGATACGCAGTATTTT	CASTEDEWGLAGGTRTDTQYF
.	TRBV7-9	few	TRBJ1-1	TGTGCCAGCAGCTTAGGGGAACGGGGGACTGAAGCTTTCTTT	CASSLGERGTEAFF
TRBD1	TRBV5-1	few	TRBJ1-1	TGCGCCAGCAGCCTAGGGACAGGGAGGTCTGAAGCTTTCTTT	CASSLGTGRSEAFF
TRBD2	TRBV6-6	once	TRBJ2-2	TGTGCCAGCAGTTACTCTGCGGGGGAGAACACCGGGGAGCTGTTTTTT	CASSYSAGENTGELFF
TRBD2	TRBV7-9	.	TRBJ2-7	TGTGCCAGCAGCCGGACTAGCGGGCCTCAGTTCTACGAGCAGTACTTC	CASSRTSGPQFYEQYF
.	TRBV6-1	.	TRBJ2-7	TGTGCCAGCACCGACCTGGGGGGGCAGTACTTC	CASTDLGGQYF
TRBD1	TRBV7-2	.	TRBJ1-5	TGTGCCAGCAGCTCGACAGGGGGGAGACAGCCCCAGCATTTT	CASSSTGGRQPQHF
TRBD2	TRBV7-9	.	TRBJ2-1	TGTGCCAGCAGCTTAGAGGCTAGCGGGGGCCGAATAGTCAATGAGCAGTTCTTC	CASSLEASGGRIVNEQFF
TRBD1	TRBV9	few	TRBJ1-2	TGTGCCAGCAGCGGGACACAGGGGGCTTATGGCTACACCTTC	CASSGTQGAYGYTF
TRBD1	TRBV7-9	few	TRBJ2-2	TGTGCCAGCAGCTTGACAGGGGAGAACACCGGGGAGCTGTTTTTT	CASSLTGENTGELFF
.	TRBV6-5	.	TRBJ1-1	TGTGCCAGCAGTTACTCAGGGGATTTGAACACTGAAGCTTTCTTT	CASSYSGDLNTEAFF
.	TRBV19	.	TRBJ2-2	TGTGCCAGTAGTATATTGGCAGAAAACACCGGGGAGCTGTTTTTT	CASSILAENTGELFF
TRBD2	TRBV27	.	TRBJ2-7	TGTGCCAGCAGTGTCCGACCACGGGACTACCCCTACGAGCAGTACTTC	CASSVRPRDYPYEQYF
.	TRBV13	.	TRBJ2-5	TGTGCCAGCAGCTTATCGGGTGTCCAAGAGACCCAGTACTTC	CASSLSGVQETQYF
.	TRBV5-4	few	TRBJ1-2	TGTGCCAGCAGCTTGGTCTTGACAGGCAACTATGGCTACACCTTC	CASSLVLTGNYGYTF
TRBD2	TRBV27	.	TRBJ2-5	TGTGCCAGCTGGGGGACTAGCGGGGGCCAAGAGACCCAGTACTTC	CASWGTSGGQETQYF
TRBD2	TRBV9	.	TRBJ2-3	TGTGCCAGCAGCGTAGAGGCGGGGGGGGCGGATACGCAGTATTTT	CASSVEAGGADTQYF
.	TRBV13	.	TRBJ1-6	TGTGCCAGCAGCCCTCGACAGCTCAGCTCCTATAATTCACCCCTCCACTTT	CASSPRQLSSYNSPLHF
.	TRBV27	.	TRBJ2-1	TGTGCCAGCAGTCGGGACACGGCCTACAATGAGCAGTTCTTC	CASSRDTAYNEQFF
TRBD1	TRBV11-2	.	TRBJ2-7	TGTGCCAGCAGCCCGGACAGGACAACCTACGAGCAGTACTTC	CASSPDRTTYEQYF
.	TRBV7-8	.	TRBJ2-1	TGTGCCAGCAGCTTAACCCTGTGGAGGGGGGGCCGGTACAATGAGCAGTTCTTC	CASSLTLWRGGRYNEQFF
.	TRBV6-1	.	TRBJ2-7	TGTGCCAGCAGAGGAGTGAGCTCCTACGAGCAGTACTTC	CASRGVSSYEQYF
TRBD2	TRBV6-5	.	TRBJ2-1	TGTGCCAGCAGTTATCTAGCGGGGGACTCCTACAATGAGCAGTTCTTC	CASSYLAGDSYNEQFF
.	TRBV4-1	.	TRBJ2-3	TGCGCCAGCAGCCCCTTTTCCGCAACAGGGCTTAGCACAGATACGCAGTATTTT	CASSPFSATGLSTDTQYF
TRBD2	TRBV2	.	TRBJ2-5	TGTGCCAGCAAAGGGCTAGCGGGGGCCCTCCCGAGGGAGACCCAGTACTTC	CASKGLAGALPRETQYF
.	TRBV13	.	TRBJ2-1	TGTGCCAGCAGCTTAGGCCGGGAAGCCAATGAGCAGTTCTTC	CASSLGREANEQFF
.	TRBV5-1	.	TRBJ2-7	TGCGCCAGCAGCTTGGTGGACAAGAAATCCTACGAGCAGTACTTC	CASSLVDKKSYEQYF
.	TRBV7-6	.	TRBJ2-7	TGTGCCAGCAGCTTAGGCAGGAGGTACGAGCAGTACTTC	CASSLGRRYEQYF
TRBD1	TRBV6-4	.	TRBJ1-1	TGTGCCAGCAGTGAGGGGGTAAGGGGGCTGGCTGAAGCTTTCTTT	CASSEGVRGLAEAFF
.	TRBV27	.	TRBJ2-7	TGTGCCAGCAGGTCCGCGATCTACGAGCAGTACTTC	CASRSAIYEQYF
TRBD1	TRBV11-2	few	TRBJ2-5	TGTGCCAGCAGCTTAGGCTACAGGGGATCGGAGACCCAGTACTTC	CASSLGYRGSETQYF
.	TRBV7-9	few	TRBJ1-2	TGTGCCAGCAGCCCTACGGGGGGTGTCTATGGCTACACCTTC	CASSPTGGVYGYTF
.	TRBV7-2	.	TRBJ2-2	TGTGCCACTCAATCGGGGAACACCGGGGAGCTGTTTTTT	CATQSGNTGELFF